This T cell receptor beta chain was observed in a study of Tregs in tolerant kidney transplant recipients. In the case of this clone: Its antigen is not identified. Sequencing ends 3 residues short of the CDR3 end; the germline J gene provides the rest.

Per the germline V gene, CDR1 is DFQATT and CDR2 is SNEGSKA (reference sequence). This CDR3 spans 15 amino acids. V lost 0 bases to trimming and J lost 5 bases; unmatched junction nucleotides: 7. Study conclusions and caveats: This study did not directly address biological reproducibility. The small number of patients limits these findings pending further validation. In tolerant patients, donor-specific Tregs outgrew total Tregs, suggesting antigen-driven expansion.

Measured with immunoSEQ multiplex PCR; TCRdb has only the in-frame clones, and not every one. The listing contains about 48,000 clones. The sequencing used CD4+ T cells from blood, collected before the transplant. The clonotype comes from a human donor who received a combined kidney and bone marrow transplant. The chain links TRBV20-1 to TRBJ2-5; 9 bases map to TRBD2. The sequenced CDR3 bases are TGCAGTGCTAGAGATAAGGGACTAGCTGGGGAGACC. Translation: CSARDKGLAGET. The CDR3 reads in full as CSARDKGLAGETQYF.